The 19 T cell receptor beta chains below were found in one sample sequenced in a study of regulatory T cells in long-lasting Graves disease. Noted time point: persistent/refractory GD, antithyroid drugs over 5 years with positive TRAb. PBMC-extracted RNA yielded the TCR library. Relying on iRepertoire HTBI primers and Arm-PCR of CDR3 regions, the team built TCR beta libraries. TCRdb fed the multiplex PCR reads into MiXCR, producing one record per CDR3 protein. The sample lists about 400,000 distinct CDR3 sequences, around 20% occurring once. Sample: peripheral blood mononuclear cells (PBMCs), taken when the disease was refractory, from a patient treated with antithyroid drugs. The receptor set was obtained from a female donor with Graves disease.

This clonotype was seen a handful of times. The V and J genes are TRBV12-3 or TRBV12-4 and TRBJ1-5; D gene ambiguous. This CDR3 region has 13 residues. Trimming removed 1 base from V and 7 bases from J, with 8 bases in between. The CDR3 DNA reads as TGTGCCAGCAGTTTAGGAGTAAGGCAGCCCCAGCATTTT. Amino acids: CASSLGVRQPQHF.

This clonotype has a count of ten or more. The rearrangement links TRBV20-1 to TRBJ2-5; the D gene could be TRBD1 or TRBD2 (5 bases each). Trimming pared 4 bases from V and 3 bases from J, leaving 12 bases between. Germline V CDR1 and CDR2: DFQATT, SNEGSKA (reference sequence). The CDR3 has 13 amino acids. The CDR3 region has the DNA TGCAGTGCTACCGGGACCTTCAAAGAGACCCAGTACTTC. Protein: CSATGTFKETQYF.

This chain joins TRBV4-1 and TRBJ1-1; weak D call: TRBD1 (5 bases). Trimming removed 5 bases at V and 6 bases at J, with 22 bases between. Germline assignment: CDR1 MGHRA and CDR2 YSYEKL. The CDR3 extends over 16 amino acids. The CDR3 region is CASSDGGGLVSAEAFF. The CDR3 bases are TGCGCCAGCAGCGACGGGGGAGGGCTTGTATCCGCTGAAGCTTTCTTT.

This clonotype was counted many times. The CDR3 bases are TGTGCCAGCACCGGGGGACTAGCTACCGGGGAGCTGTTTTTT. It codes for CASTGGLATGELFF. The chain couples TRBV2 to TRBJ2-2, with 9 bases fitting TRBD2. The germline CDR1 and CDR2 sequences are SNHLY and FYNNEI. V lost 7 bases to trimming and J lost 5 bases; unmatched junction nucleotides: 5. The CDR3 runs to 14 residues.

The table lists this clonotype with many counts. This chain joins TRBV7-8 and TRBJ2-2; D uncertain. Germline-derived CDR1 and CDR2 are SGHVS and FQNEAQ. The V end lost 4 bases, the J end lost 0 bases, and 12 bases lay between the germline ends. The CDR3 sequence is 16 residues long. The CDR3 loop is CASSSRRFANTGELFF. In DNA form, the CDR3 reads TGTGCCAGCAGCTCCAGACGCTTCGCGAACACCGGGGAGCTGTTTTTT.

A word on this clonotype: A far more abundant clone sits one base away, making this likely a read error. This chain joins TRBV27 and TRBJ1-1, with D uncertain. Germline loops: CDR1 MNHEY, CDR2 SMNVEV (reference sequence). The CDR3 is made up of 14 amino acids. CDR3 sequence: CVSSFDQINTEAFF. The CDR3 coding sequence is TGTGTCAGCAGTTTCGACCAAATCAACACTGAAGCTTTCTTT.

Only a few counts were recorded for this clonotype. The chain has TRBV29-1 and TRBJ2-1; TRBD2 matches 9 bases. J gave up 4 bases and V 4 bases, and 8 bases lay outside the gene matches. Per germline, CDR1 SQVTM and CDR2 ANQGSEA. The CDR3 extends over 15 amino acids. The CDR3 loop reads CSVGEAGGLYNEQFF. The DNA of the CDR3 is TGCAGCGTTGGTGAAGCGGGAGGTCTATACAATGAGCAGTTCTTC.

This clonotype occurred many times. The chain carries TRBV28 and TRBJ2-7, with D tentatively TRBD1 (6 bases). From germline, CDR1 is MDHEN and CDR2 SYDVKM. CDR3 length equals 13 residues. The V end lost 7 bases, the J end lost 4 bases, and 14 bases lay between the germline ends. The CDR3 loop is CASTSFGQYEQYF. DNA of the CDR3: TGTGCCAGCACCTCTTTCGGACAGTACGAGCAGTACTTC. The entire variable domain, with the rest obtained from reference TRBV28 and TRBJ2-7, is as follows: DVKVTQSSRYLVKRTGEKVFLECVQDMDHENMFWYRQDPGLGLRLIYFSYDVKMKEKGDIPEGYSVSREKKERFSLILESASTNQTSMYLCASTSFGQYEQYFGPGTRLTVT.

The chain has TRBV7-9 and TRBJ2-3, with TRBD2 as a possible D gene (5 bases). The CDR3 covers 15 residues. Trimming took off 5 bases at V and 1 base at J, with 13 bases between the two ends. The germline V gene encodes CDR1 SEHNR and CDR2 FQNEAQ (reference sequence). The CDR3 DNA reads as TGTGCCAGCAGCCGGACTCAATCTGGCACAGATACGCAGTATTTT. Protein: CASSRTQSGTDTQYF.

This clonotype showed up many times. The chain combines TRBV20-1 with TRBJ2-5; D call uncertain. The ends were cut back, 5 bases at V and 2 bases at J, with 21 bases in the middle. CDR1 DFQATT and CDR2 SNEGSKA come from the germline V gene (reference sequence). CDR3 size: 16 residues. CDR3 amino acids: CSAPVRVLGFQETQYF. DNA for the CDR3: TGCAGTGCTCCTGTACGGGTGTTGGGGTTTCAAGAGACCCAGTACTTC.

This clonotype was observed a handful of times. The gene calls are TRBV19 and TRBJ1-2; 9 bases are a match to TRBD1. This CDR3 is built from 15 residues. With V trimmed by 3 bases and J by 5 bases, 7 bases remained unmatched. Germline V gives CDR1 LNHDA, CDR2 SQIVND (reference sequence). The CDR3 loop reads CASSITGTGSYGYTF. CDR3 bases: TGTGCCAGTAGTATCACGGGGACAGGGTCATATGGCTACACCTTC.

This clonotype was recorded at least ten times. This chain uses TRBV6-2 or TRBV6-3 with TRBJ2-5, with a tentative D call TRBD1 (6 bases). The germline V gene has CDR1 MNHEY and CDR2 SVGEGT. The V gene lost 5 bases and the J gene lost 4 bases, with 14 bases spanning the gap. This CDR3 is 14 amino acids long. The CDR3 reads CASSRTGLGETQYF. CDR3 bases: TGTGCCAGCAGTCGAACAGGGTTGGGAGAGACCCAGTACTTC.

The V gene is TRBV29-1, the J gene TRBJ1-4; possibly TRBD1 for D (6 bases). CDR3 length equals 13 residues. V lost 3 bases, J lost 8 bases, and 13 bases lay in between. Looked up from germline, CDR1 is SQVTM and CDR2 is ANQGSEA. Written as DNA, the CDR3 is TGCAGCGTTGATACAGGGAGCGGGGAAAAACTGTTTTTT. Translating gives CSVDTGSGEKLFF.

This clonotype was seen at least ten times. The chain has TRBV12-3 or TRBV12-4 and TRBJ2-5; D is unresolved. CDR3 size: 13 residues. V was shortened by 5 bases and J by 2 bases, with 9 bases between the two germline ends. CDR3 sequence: CASSAHGQETQYF. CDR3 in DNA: TGTGCCAGCAGTGCCCACGGACAAGAGACCCAGTACTTC.

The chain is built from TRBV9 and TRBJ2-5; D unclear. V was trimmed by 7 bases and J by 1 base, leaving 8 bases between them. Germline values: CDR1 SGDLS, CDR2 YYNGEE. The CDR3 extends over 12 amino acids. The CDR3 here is CASGHTQETQYF. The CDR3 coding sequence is TGTGCCAGCGGCCACACCCAAGAGACCCAGTACTTC.

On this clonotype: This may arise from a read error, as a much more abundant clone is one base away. The CDR3 reads CASGLDGRAEAFF. CDR3 DNA: TGTGCCAGCGGCTTAGACGGAAGGGCTGAAGCTTTCTTT. V is TRBV7-2 and J is TRBJ1-1, with unresolved D. CDR1 SGHTA and CDR2 FQGNSA come from the germline V gene. This CDR3 contains 13 residues.

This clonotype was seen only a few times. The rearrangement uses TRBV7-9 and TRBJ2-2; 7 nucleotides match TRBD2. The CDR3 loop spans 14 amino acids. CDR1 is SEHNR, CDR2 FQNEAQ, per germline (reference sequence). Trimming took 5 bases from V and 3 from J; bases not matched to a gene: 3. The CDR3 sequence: CASSREADTGELFF. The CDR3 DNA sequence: TGTGCCAGCAGCCGGGAGGCGGACACCGGGGAGCTGTTTTTT.

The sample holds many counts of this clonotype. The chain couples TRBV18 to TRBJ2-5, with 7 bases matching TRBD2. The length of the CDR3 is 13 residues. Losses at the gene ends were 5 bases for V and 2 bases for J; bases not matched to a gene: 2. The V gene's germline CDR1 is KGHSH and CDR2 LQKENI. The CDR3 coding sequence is TGTGCCAGCTCAGAGCGGGATCAAGAGACCCAGTACTTC. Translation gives CASSERDQETQYF.

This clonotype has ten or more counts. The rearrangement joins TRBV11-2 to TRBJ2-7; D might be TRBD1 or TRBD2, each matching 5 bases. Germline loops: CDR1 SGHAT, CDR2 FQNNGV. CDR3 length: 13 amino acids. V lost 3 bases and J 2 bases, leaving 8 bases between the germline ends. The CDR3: CASSFGTTYEQYF. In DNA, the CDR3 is TGTGCCAGCAGCTTTGGGACGACCTACGAGCAGTACTTC.